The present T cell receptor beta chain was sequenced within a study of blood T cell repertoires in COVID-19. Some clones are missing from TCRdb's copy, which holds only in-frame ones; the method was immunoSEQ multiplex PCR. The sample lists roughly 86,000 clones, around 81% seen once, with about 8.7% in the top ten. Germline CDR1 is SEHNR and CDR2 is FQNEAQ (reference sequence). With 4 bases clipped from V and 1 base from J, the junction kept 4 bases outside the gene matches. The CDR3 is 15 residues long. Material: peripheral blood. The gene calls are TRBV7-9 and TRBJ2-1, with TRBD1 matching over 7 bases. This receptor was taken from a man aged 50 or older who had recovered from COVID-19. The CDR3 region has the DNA TGTGCCAGCAGCTCCGGGACAGCTTCCTACAATGAGCAGTTCTTC. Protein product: CASSSGTASYNEQFF.